The clone carrying this T cell receptor beta chain was seen a few times. Antigen unknown. Prepared libraries of TCR beta cDNA carried unique molecular identifiers. About 460,000 cDNA molecules were obtained from 1 to 10 million T cells. TCRdb called the PCR reads again in MiXCR, with one record for every CDR3 protein. The sample holds around 770,000 distinct CDR3 sequences, 46% seen once. This sample is part of a study of post-analysis software for immune sequencing data. In the study overall: Included courses were relapsing-remitting and secondary progressive multiple sclerosis; progressive-relapsing multiple sclerosis was also included.

Overall study results and limits: Samples prepared in the same batch strongly co-clustered by F measure. Comparison with controls showed significantly lower normalized Chao1 diversity in multiple sclerosis patients.

The source of this sequence is a girl aged 10 to 17 with multiple sclerosis. Sequences were obtained from blood.

The DNA of the CDR3 is TGTGCCAGCACTAAGACAGGGGAAAGGCAGCCCCAGCATTTT. Its protein product is CASTKTGERQPQHF. This sequence joins TRBV6-2 or TRBV6-3 and TRBJ1-5, with 8 bases lining up with TRBD1. V shed 7 bases, J shed 7 bases, and the junction held 9 bases outside the gene matches. The V gene's germline CDR1 is MNHEY and CDR2 SVGEGT. This CDR3 is 14 amino acids long.